This T cell receptor (beta chain) was obtained from a study of graft-versus-host responses after intestinal transplantation. Looking at the study overall: All recipients got anti-thymocyte globulin induction, then tacrolimus and steroids for approximately three years.

About this clone itself: Its antigen is not identified.

Study results and caveats: Recipient marrow showed GvH clones, some seen first in ileum or blood.

Repertoires were generated with immunoSEQ multiplex PCR, while TCRdb's copy carries only in-frame clones and drops some. The sample has thousands of clones; around 65% are singletons. Once graft tissue had been processed, intraepithelial and lamina propria lymphocytes were released. This sequence originates from a human patient who received an intestinal transplant, so some T cells may come from the graft donor. Specimen: ileum tissue, collected more than 50 days after transplant.

CDR3 amino acids: CASSIVGQNSPLHF. CDR3 DNA sequence: TGTGCCAGTAGTATCGTTGGACAAAATTCACCCCTCCACTTT. This chain connects TRBV19 to TRBJ1-6, with D maybe TRBD1 (5 bases). This CDR3 is built from 14 residues. The V gene lost 3 bases and the J gene lost 7 bases, with 10 bases spanning the gap. Germline CDR1 is LNHDA and CDR2 is SQIVND (reference sequence).